This is a list of T cell receptor beta chains from one sample in a study of blood T cell repertoires in COVID-19. Sequenced by immunoSEQ multiplex PCR; TCRdb stores in-frame clones only, minus some. The sample consists of fewer than 500,000 clones, roughly 90% of them appearing once. Sequencing input: peripheral blood. The source is a man in his late teens or twenties with COVID-19, enrolled during active disease. Each CDR3 is given with its conserved first and last residue. A D gene is named only where the DNA matches it firmly. Part of the rows lack a size; the others show once, few, many or a class for expanded clones.

d_call	cdr3_length	clone_size	v_call	j_call	cdr3_nt	cdr3_aa
NA	15	NA	TRBV5-4	TRBJ2-3	TGTGCCAGCAGCTTGCACCCGGGAACGGGAGATACGCAGTATTTT	CASSLHPGTGDTQYF
NA	14	NA	TRBV3-1/TRBV3-2	TRBJ2-7	TGTGCCAGCAGCCAAGTATGGGGAGTCTACGAGCAGTACTTC	CASSQVWGVYEQYF
TRBD1	13	NA	TRBV29-1	TRBJ1-6	TGCAGCGTTCTCCGGGACAGGAATTCACCCCTCCACTTT	CSVLRDRNSPLHF
NA	17	NA	TRBV5-1	TRBJ1-1	TGCGCCAGCAGCTACTTAACGCTAGGACAGTTGAACACTGAAGCTTTCTTT	CASSYLTLGQLNTEAFF
TRBD1	15	NA	TRBV19	TRBJ1-2	TGTGCCAGTAGTATAGGGGGACAGGGGGCTTTTGGCTACACCTTC	CASSIGGQGAFGYTF
NA	14	NA	TRBV7-8	TRBJ1-4	TGTGCCAGCAGCTTAGGGGGCCGGAATGAAAAACTGTTTTTT	CASSLGGRNEKLFF
TRBD2	14	NA	TRBV6-5	TRBJ2-7	TGTGCCAGCAGTTCCCCTAGCGGAACCTACGAGCAGTACTTC	CASSSPSGTYEQYF
TRBD1	15	NA	TRBV7-9	TRBJ2-2	TGTGCCAGCAGCTTAGCGAGAAGGGGGCACGGGGAGCTGTTTTTT	CASSLARRGHGELFF
TRBD2	14	NA	TRBV10-2	TRBJ2-1	TGCGCCAGCTACACCGGACTAGCGGGAAATGAGCAGTTCTTC	CASYTGLAGNEQFF
TRBD2	15	NA	TRBV6-5	TRBJ2-5	TGTGCCAGCAGGAGGGGCCCTAGCGGCCAAGAGACCCAGTACTTC	CASRRGPSGQETQYF
TRBD2	13	NA	TRBV3-1/TRBV3-2	TRBJ2-1	TGTGCCAGCAGCCAAGCGCGTGCGGGGGGGCCGTTCTTC	CASSQARAGGPFF
NA	14	NA	TRBV3-1/TRBV3-2	TRBJ1-2	TGTGCCAGCGTGGGGCAGGGGCGCAGGGTTGGCTACACCTTC	CASVGQGRRVGYTF
NA	16	NA	TRBV9	TRBJ1-6	TGTGCCAGCAGTCTGGACTGGAGCTCCTATAATTCACCCCTCCACTTT	CASSLDWSSYNSPLHF
TRBD1	11	NA	TRBV27	TRBJ2-7	TGTGCCAGCAAGGGACAGGGGGAGCAGTACTTC	CASKGQGEQYF
NA	11	NA	TRBV20-1	TRBJ1-2	TGCAGTGCTAGAGTGAGCTATGGCTACACCTTC	CSARVSYGYTF
NA	15	few	TRBV4-2	TRBJ1-1	TGTGCCAGCAGCCCCTCGGGAGGAGTAAACACTGAAGCTTTCTTT	CASSPSGGVNTEAFF
TRBD1	15	NA	TRBV19	TRBJ1-2	TGTGCCAGTAGTTTCGGACAGGGTCTAAACTATGGCTACACCTTC	CASSFGQGLNYGYTF
NA	15	once	TRBV10-1	TRBJ2-1	TGCGCCAGCAGTGAGAAGCGGAGCTCCTACAATGAGCAGTTCTTC	CASSEKRSSYNEQFF
TRBD1	14	NA	TRBV5-1	TRBJ1-1	TGCGCCAGCAGCGTTCAGGGGGGAGACACTGAAGCTTTCTTT	CASSVQGGDTEAFF
NA	16	once	TRBV5-1	TRBJ1-5	TGCGCCAGCAGTCCAGAGGGCCGAGGGTTCAATCAGCCCCAGCATTTT	CASSPEGRGFNQPQHF
NA	12	few	TRBV7-8	TRBJ2-1	TGTGCCAGCAGCCAGACAGGCAATGAGCAGTTCTTC	CASSQTGNEQFF